These 21 T cell receptor beta chains were all obtained from the same sample, sequenced in a study of CD8+ T cells in alopecia areata. RNA was extracted and reverse transcribed into cDNA as the sequencing template. Assay used: immunoSEQ multiplex PCR; TCRdb lists only in-frame clones, some missing. The table records a few hundred thousand clones, about 57% of them present only once. Treatment denoted: oral pan-JAK inhibitor, 5-10 mg twice daily. Specimen: CD4+ T cells sorted from blood, collected at week 4, from a patient treated with tofacitinib. These TCRs come from a human donor with alopecia areata.

This chain uses TRBV5-1 with TRBJ2-7; no reliable D call. Trimming cost V 0 bases and J 6 bases, with 16 bases left between them. Germline CDR1 and CDR2: SGHRS and YFSETQ. The CDR3 length is 15 residues. CDR3 DNA: TGCGCCAGCAGCTTGGATGCCGACAAGGCTGGCGAGCAGTACTTC. Its protein is CASSLDADKAGEQYF.

The table lists this clone with a few counts. The chain employs TRBV29-1 and TRBJ2-1; 9 nucleotides align to TRBD1. The junction had 5 bases not matched to a gene; V was cut back by 4 bases and J by 1 base. From germline, CDR1 is SQVTM and CDR2 ANQGSEA. This CDR3 comprises 15 residues. The CDR3, as DNA: TGCAGCGTTGGAGGGACAGGGAATTCCTACAATGAGCAGTTCTTC. This encodes CSVGGTGNSYNEQFF.

This clone was recorded only once. The chain carries TRBV29-1 and TRBJ1-2; D remains unclear. The germline gives CDR1 SQVTM, CDR2 ANQGSEA. This CDR3 comprises 12 residues. V lost 3 bases and J 3 bases, leaving 8 bases between the germline ends. The CDR3 loop is CSVDSPDYGYTF. CDR3 in DNA: TGCAGCGTTGATTCGCCAGACTATGGCTACACCTTC. Full variable domain (outside the CDR3, taken from reference TRBV29-1 and TRBJ1-2): SAVISQKPSRDICQRGTSLTIQCQVDSQVTMMFWYRQQPGQSLTLIATANQGSEATYESGFVIDKFPISRPNLTFSTLTVSNMSPEDSSIYLCSVDSPDYGYTFGSGTRLTVV.

The chain combines TRBV25-1 with TRBJ1-2, with D perhaps TRBD1 (5 bases). The CDR3 covers 13 residues. V was cut by 3 bases and J by 5 bases, with 10 bases left in between. In germline, CDR1 is MGHDK, CDR2 SYGVNS. The CDR3 protein is CASSDYTGYGYTF. As DNA, the CDR3 is TGTGCCAGCAGTGACTACACAGGATATGGCTACACCTTC.

This sequence joins TRBV7-3 and TRBJ1-2, with D tentatively TRBD1 (6 bases). V lost 5 bases to trimming and J lost 8 bases, with 18 bases between them. Germline CDR1 and CDR2: SGHTA and FQGTGA. The CDR3 runs to 14 residues. The CDR3 here is CASSAGPNTGGYTF. The CDR3 DNA sequence: TGTGCCAGCAGCGCGGGACCCAATACAGGGGGCTACACCTTC.

This clone was counted only a few times. The chain links TRBV5-6 to TRBJ1-5; possible D gene TRBD1, 6 bases. V gave up 6 bases and J gave up 4 bases, with 17 bases separating them. Germline CDR1 and CDR2: SGHDT and YYEEEE. The CDR3 is 15 residues long. CDR3 bases: TGTGCCAGCACCACATACGACAGGCAAAATCAGCCCCAGCATTTT. Amino acids: CASTTYDRQNQPQHF.

This clone turned up a few times. The CDR3 spells CSVSHSYEQYF. The CDR3 coding sequence is TGCAGCGTTTCACACTCCTACGAGCAGTACTTC. V and J are TRBV29-1 and TRBJ2-7; no clear D gene. The germline V gene encodes CDR1 SQVTM and CDR2 ANQGSEA. This CDR3 has 11 amino acids. V gave up 5 bases and J gave up 0 bases, with 5 bases separating them.

This clone occurred a few times. V is TRBV7-8 and J is TRBJ1-2; D not resolved. CDR3 size: 13 residues. Germline CDR1 is SGHVS and CDR2 is FQNEAQ. The V gene lost 3 bases and the J gene lost 4 bases, with 9 bases spanning the gap. This CDR3 reads CASSLASLYGYTF. The CDR3 DNA follows: TGTGCCAGCAGCTTGGCCAGCCTCTATGGCTACACCTTC.

Concerning this clone itself: A junction end diverges from the germline sequence, so it may reflect a read error. The chain has TRBV25-1 and TRBJ1-1, with 8 bases identical to TRBD1. This CDR3 contains 14 residues. CDR1 and CDR2 (germline): MGHDK, SYGVNS. DNA of the CDR3: TGTGCCAGCAGTGCGCGGACAGGGTCCACTGGAGCTTTCTTT. The encoded protein is CASSARTGSTGAFF.

This chain uses TRBV6-1 with TRBJ1-5; D is undetermined. With 2 bases removed from V and 5 bases from J, the gap between germline ends came to 10 bases. This CDR3 has 14 residues. Germline values: CDR1 MNHNS, CDR2 SASEGT. DNA for the CDR3: TGTGCCAGCAGTGAATCGGCCGGGCATCAGCCCCAGCATTTT. It yields the protein CASSESAGHQPQHF.

This clone was detected only a few times. The chain joins TRBV4-1 to TRBJ2-3, with D unclear. V dropped 3 bases and J dropped 10 bases, with 11 bases sitting between them. The V gene's germline CDR1 is MGHRA and CDR2 YSYEKL. The CDR3 totals 12 residues. The DNA of the CDR3 is TGCGCCAGCAGCCAGCCCCGGTCCCCGCAGTATTTT. Residues: CASSQPRSPQYF.

This rearrangement joins TRBV25-1 to TRBJ2-3, with 9 positions matching TRBD2. Per germline, CDR1 MGHDK and CDR2 SYGVNS. The CDR3 loop spans 16 amino acids. Trimming removed 6 bases from V and 6 bases from J; junction bases left unmatched: 13. CDR3 nucleotide sequence: TGTGCCAGCAGGCCCCGGCGGGGGGGCCAATCGGATACGCAGTATTTT. Translation: CASRPRRGGQSDTQYF.

The chain links TRBV5-6 to TRBJ2-7, with 7 bases identical to TRBD2. V shed 4 bases, J shed 3 bases, and the junction held 10 bases outside the gene matches. Germline CDR1 is SGHDT and CDR2 is YYEEEE. The CDR3 consists of 15 residues. The chain's CDR3 is CASSVRRGEHYEQYF. The CDR3 DNA reads as TGTGCCAGCAGCGTACGACGGGGGGAACACTACGAGCAGTACTTC.

The chain carries TRBV29-1 and TRBJ1-1; 8 bases are shared with TRBD1. The CDR3 spans 11 residues. In germline, CDR1 is SQVTM, CDR2 ANQGSEA. Unmatched junction bases numbered 4, after V lost 7 bases and J lost 6 bases. CDR3 in DNA: TGCAGCGCTCAGGGGGCGGCTGAAGCTTTCTTT. This codes for CSAQGAAEAFF.

The rearrangement joins TRBV27 to TRBJ2-3; no clear D gene. The CDR3 totals 13 residues. Trimming pared 2 bases from V and 5 bases from J, leaving 8 bases between. The germline CDR1 and CDR2 sequences are MNHEY and SMNVEV (reference sequence). The CDR3 protein is CASSLEFGDTQYF. The CDR3 nucleotides read TGTGCCAGCAGTTTAGAATTTGGAGATACGCAGTATTTT.

This rearrangement joins TRBV27 to TRBJ1-1; D uncertain. Germline assignment: CDR1 MNHEY and CDR2 SMNVEV (reference sequence). There are 13 residues in the CDR3. V gave up 2 bases and J gave up 8 bases, with 12 bases separating them. This CDR3 reads CASSLVTGGEAFF. As DNA, the CDR3 is TGTGCCAGCAGTTTAGTAACGGGAGGCGAAGCTTTCTTT.

V and J are TRBV2 and TRBJ2-7, with D perhaps TRBD1 or TRBD2 (5 bases each). Germline CDR1 is SNHLY and CDR2 is FYNNEI. The CDR3 is made up of 14 amino acids. V was pared by 7 bases and J by 2 bases, with 15 bases between. CDR3 in amino acids: CASTGFQGAYEQYF. The CDR3 bases are TGTGCCAGCACCGGGTTTCAGGGAGCCTACGAGCAGTACTTC.

V usage is TRBV18 and J usage is TRBJ1-1, with D perhaps TRBD1 (6 bases). The germline V gene has CDR1 KGHSH and CDR2 LQKENI. V lost 4 bases and J 0 bases, leaving 9 bases between the germline ends. CDR3 size: 14 residues. The CDR3 sequence is CASSQGGMNTEAFF. The CDR3 nucleotides are TGTGCCAGCTCACAGGGGGGGATGAACACTGAAGCTTTCTTT.

This clone showed up just a few times. The chain employs TRBV19 and TRBJ2-3; 7 bases map to TRBD2. Per germline, CDR1 LNHDA and CDR2 SQIVND (reference sequence). With V trimmed by 1 base and J by 5 bases, 3 bases remained unmatched. The CDR3 sequence is 14 residues long. CDR3 DNA sequence: TGTGCCAGTAGTATAGCGGCTAGCGGAGATACGCAGTATTTT. Protein sequence: CASSIAASGDTQYF. Full variable domain (outside the CDR3, taken from reference TRBV19 and TRBJ2-3): DGGITQSPKYLFRKEGQNVTLSCEQNLNHDAMYWYRQDPGQGLRLIYYSQIVNDFQKGDIAEGYSVSREKKESFPLTVTSAQKNPTAFYLCASSIAASGDTQYFGPGTRLTVL.

This clone has a handful of counts. The V and J genes are TRBV4-1 and TRBJ1-2, with D perhaps matching TRBD1 (5 bases). Per the germline V gene, CDR1 is MGHRA and CDR2 is YSYEKL. This CDR3 comprises 14 residues. Trimming removed 3 bases from V and 4 bases from J, with 12 bases in between. CDR3 DNA sequence: TGCGCCAGCAGCCACCCTGGGGGGGGCTATGGCTACACCTTC. Encoded protein: CASSHPGGGYGYTF.

The chain combines TRBV9 with TRBJ1-2, with D possibly matching TRBD1 (6 bases). Germline assignment: CDR1 SGDLS and CDR2 YYNGEE. The CDR3 has 15 amino acids. Trimming took off 0 bases at V and 7 bases at J, with 16 bases between the two ends. CDR3 in DNA: TGTGCCAGCAGCGTAGCTACAGGGCAGGGTGGTGGCTACACCTTC. It is translated as CASSVATGQGGGYTF.